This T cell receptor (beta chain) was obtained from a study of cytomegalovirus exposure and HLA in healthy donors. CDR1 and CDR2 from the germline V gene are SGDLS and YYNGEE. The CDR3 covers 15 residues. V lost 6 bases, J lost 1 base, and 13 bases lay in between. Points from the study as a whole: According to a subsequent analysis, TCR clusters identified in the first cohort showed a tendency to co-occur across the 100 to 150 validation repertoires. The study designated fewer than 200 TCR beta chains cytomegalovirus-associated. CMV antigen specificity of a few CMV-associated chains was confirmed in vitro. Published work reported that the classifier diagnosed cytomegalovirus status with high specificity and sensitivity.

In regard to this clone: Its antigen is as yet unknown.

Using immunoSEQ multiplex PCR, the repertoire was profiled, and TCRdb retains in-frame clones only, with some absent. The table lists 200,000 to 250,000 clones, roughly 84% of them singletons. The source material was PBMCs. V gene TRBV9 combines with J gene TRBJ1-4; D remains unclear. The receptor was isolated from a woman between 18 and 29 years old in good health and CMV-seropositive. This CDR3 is CASNNDGKTNEKLFF. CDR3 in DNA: TGTGCCAGCAATAACGATGGCAAAACTAATGAAAAACTGTTTTTT. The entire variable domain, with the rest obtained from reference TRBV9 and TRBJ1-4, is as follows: DSGVTQTPKHLITATGQRVTLRCSPRSGDLSVYWYQQSLDQGLQFLIQYYNGEERAKGNILERFSAQQFPDLHSELNLSSLELGDSALYFCASNNDGKTNEKLFFGSGTQLSVL.